A single sample gave rise to the 16 T cell receptor beta chains below, sequenced in a study of control samples from healthy donors and cancer patients (dated by TCRdb to between 2020 and 2021). Libraries were constructed by the immunoSEQ multiplex PCR assay. The clones in this table, taken by TCRdb from immuneACCESS, are in-frame only. Not every clone is retained; where verified, under half of the shortfall comes from an unresolved V gene, and the cause of the rest is unknown. This sample has 80,000 to 85,000 clones in its table, and approximately 90% of those were observed once. The ten largest clones capture 5.7% of the sample. Sequencing input: blood. These receptors were obtained from a woman aged 45-60 years in good health.

This chain connects TRBV3-1 (or the pseudogene TRBV3-2) to TRBJ2-1; D unclear. The CDR3 is 12 residues long. V was cut by 1 base and J by 6 bases, with 4 bases left in between. Germline loops: CDR1 LGHDT, CDR2 YNNKEL (reference sequence). The DNA of the CDR3 is TGTGCCAGCAGCCAAGTCCTCAATGAGCAGTTCTTC. Encoded protein: CASSQVLNEQFF.

This chain joins TRBV5-1 and TRBJ2-3, with a weak D call TRBD1 (6 bases). The CDR3 is made up of 14 amino acids. CDR1 is SGHRS and CDR2 is YFSETQ in the germline V gene. Trimming removed 4 bases from V and 2 bases from J, with 11 bases in between. The CDR3 coding sequence is TGCGCCAGCAGCGTCGGACAGACCACAGATACGCAGTATTTT. Translation gives CASSVGQTTDTQYF.

The chain is built from TRBV5-1 and TRBJ2-7, with 7 bases matching TRBD1. V trimming: 3 bases; J trimming: 3 bases; junction bases outside the gene matches: 6. The germline gives CDR1 SGHRS, CDR2 YFSETQ. CDR3 length: 14 amino acids. The CDR3 is CASSSGTVVYEQYF. CDR3 DNA: TGCGCCAGCAGCTCCGGGACAGTCGTCTACGAGCAGTACTTC.

This clone has only one observation. This sequence joins TRBV12-3 or TRBV12-4 and TRBJ2-5, with D perhaps matching TRBD1 (5 bases). V lost 3 bases to trimming and J lost 2 bases, with 7 bases between them. The CDR3 totals 13 residues. The CDR3 nucleotides are TGTGCCAGCAGTTTTAAGGGGCAAGAGACCCAGTACTTC. It specifies CASSFKGQETQYF.

The chain combines TRBV19 with TRBJ1-2; TRBD1 is a possible D gene (6 bases). This CDR3 is built from 12 residues. Trimming stripped 5 bases from V and 7 bases from J, with 11 bases between. Germline-derived CDR1 and CDR2 are LNHDA and SQIVND (reference sequence). DNA of the CDR3: TGTGCCAGTAGTCTCGACAGGCTTGGCTACACCTTC. Protein product: CASSLDRLGYTF.

The table lists this clone with a count of one. The chain carries TRBV6-5 and TRBJ1-2; D may be TRBD1 (6 bases). Trimming took off 6 bases at V and 5 bases at J, with 16 bases between the two ends. The germline V gene has CDR1 MNHEY and CDR2 SVGAGI. This CDR3 has 14 amino acids. The CDR3 is CASRDLRDTYGYTF. CDR3 DNA sequence: TGTGCCAGCAGGGACCTCCGGGACACGTATGGCTACACCTTC.

The chain combines TRBV25-1 with TRBJ2-5; no definite D call. V was shortened by 3 bases and J by 5 bases, with 16 bases between the two germline ends. Germline V gene sequence: CDR1 MGHDK, CDR2 SYGVNS. This CDR3 has 15 residues. The CDR3 region is CASSDTIRLGETQYF. The DNA for the CDR3 is TGTGCCAGCAGTGATACCATTCGTTTGGGGGAGACCCAGTACTTC.

J is TRBJ2-1 and V is TRBV11-3; 7 bases are a match to TRBD2. CDR3 size: 16 residues. The germline V gene encodes CDR1 SGHNT and CDR2 YENEEA. J lost 5 bases, V lost 5 bases, and 12 bases had no gene match. CDR3 sequence reads: CASSEVGGTGHNEQFF. The CDR3 nucleotides are TGTGCCAGCAGCGAAGTCGGGGGGACGGGACACAATGAGCAGTTCTTC.

The chain joins TRBV19 to TRBJ1-5, with unresolved D. This CDR3 has 17 amino acids. Germline values: CDR1 LNHDA, CDR2 SQIVND (reference sequence). Trimming left V 1 base short and J 0 bases short, with 13 bases between. The CDR3 reads CASSIAFRLYSNQPQHF. CDR3 DNA: TGTGCCAGTAGTATAGCTTTCCGACTTTATAGCAATCAGCCCCAGCATTTT.

The chain combines TRBV6-6 with TRBJ2-1; no clear D gene. CDR3 length equals 12 residues. CDR1 is MNHNY, CDR2 SVGAGI, per germline (reference sequence). V lost 5 bases, J lost 6 bases, and 8 bases lay in between. The CDR3 is CASSTVFNEQFF. The CDR3, as DNA: TGTGCCAGCAGTACAGTCTTCAATGAGCAGTTCTTC.

The sample holds a few counts of this clone. The gene calls are TRBV19 and TRBJ1-1; no reliable D call. Trimming pared 1 base from V and 10 bases from J, leaving 28 bases between. The CDR3 spans 18 residues. CDR1 and CDR2 (germline): LNHDA, SQIVND (reference sequence). The CDR3 DNA follows: TGTGCCAGTAGTATAGTTGGTTACCAACGTGGGTCAGTACCGGCAGCTTTCTTT. Its translation is CASSIVGYQRGSVPAAFF.

DNA of the CDR3: TGCAGCGTCTCGACAGGAATCGAAAACATTCAGTACTTC. It translates to CSVSTGIENIQYF. The chain joins TRBV29-1 to TRBJ2-4; D is possibly TRBD1 (6 bases). There are 13 residues in the CDR3. The germline CDR1 and CDR2 sequences are SQVTM and ANQGSEA. The germline V and J ends were trimmed by 6 bases and 5 bases, with 14 bases remaining between them.

The rearrangement links TRBV7-2 to TRBJ1-3; tentatively, D is TRBD1 (5 bases). The CDR3 totals 15 residues. The ends were cut back, 1 base at V and 4 bases at J, with 11 bases in the middle. CDR1 is SGHTA and CDR2 is FQGNSA in the germline V gene. For the CDR3, the DNA is TGTGCCAGCAGCTTAGGGGGCAGATTGGGAAACACCATATATTTT. Protein: CASSLGGRLGNTIYF. Full variable domain (remainder filled in from reference TRBV7-2 and TRBJ1-3): GAGVSQSPSNKVTEKGKDVELRCDPISGHTALYWYRQSLGQGLEFLIYFQGNSAPDKSGLPSDRFSAERTGGSVSTLTIQRTQQEDSAVYLCASSLGGRLGNTIYFGEGSWLTVV.

The chain recombines TRBV3-1 (or the pseudogene TRBV3-2) with TRBJ1-2; 7 bases align to TRBD1. After removal of 1 base from V and 8 bases from J, the junction contained 10 bases not matched to a gene. Germline CDR1 is LGHDT and CDR2 is YNNKEL (reference sequence). The CDR3 consists of 15 residues. The CDR3 protein is CASSQGTYRGWGYTF. In DNA form, the CDR3 reads TGTGCCAGCAGCCAAGGGACGTACAGGGGTTGGGGCTACACCTTC.

This clone has only one observation. The chain combines TRBV30 with TRBJ1-4; D not resolved. The germline V and J ends were trimmed by 1 base and 8 bases, with 14 bases remaining between them. This CDR3 is built from 14 residues. The V gene's germline CDR1 is GTSNPN and CDR2 SVGIG (reference sequence). The chain's CDR3 is CAWSGMLSGEKLFF. In DNA form, the CDR3 reads TGTGCCTGGAGTGGGATGTTAAGCGGAGAAAAACTGTTTTTT.

V usage is TRBV21-1 and J usage is TRBJ1-2. TRBV21-1 is noted as a pseudogene. The length of the CDR3 is 20 residues. The DNA for the CDR3 is TGTGCCAGCAGCAAATACTCACCCCCGTTTGGAATGGAGGACCACTATGGCTACACCTTC. Encoded protein: CASSKYSPPFGMEDHYGYTF.